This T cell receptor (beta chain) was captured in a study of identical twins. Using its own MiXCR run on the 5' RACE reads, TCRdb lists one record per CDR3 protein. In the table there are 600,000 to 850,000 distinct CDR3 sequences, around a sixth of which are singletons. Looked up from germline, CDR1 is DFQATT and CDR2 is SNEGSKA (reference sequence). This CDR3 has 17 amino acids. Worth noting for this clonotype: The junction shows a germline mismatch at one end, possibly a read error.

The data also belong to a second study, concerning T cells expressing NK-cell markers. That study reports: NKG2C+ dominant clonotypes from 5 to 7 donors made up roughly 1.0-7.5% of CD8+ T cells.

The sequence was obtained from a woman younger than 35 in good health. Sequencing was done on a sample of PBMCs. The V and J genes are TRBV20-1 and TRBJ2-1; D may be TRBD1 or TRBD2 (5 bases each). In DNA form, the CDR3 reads TGCTGTGCTAGAGGTTCCGGGACCCCGATGATTCACAATGAGCAGTTCTTC. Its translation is CCARGSGTPMIHNEQFF.